This T cell receptor (beta chain) emerged from a study of radiotherapy plus CTLA-4 blockade in lung cancer. Germline values: CDR1 SGHRS, CDR2 YFSETQ. Unmatched junction bases numbered 7, after V lost 2 bases and J lost 9 bases. The CDR3 is 15 residues long. Generated by immunoSEQ multiplex PCR, the TCRdb table keeps only in-frame clones and is missing some. The table shows fewer than 100,000 clones, with about 84% occurring only once. The sample in question was peripheral blood, obtained from a patient treated with radiotherapy plus ipilimumab. The clonotype originates from a human donor with non-small cell lung cancer who had stable disease on radiotherapy plus ipilimumab. The rearrangement uses TRBV5-1 and TRBJ2-1; TRBD2 aligns across 11 bases. The DNA of the CDR3 is TGCGCCAGCAGCTTAACACTAGCGGGAGCGGGTGAGCAGTTCTTC. Protein sequence: CASSLTLAGAGEQFF.